This T cell receptor beta chain was sequenced for a study of shared clonotypes between healthy human individuals. Study background: Sampling drew on donors who were a couple of women and a few men aged 18 to 49.

A note on this clone: The antigen remains unidentified.

Naive CD8 cells, CD45RO-negative and positively selected for CCR7, excluded terminally differentiated effector memory CD45RA+ cells. General study findings and limits: Generation probabilities of non-shared clonotypes were lower (relative to those shared by all four donors). It was only blood that was sampled, and tissue repertoires likely differ.

V dropped 5 bases and J dropped 6 bases, with 17 bases sitting between them. From germline, CDR1 is MNHEY and CDR2 SVGAGI. The CDR3 sequence is 15 residues long. Sequencing was performed with immunoSEQ multiplex PCR; in TCRdb, only in-frame clones are kept and a portion is missing. The table includes hundreds of thousands of clones, 96% detected once. The rearrangement links TRBV6-5 to TRBJ2-1; D unclear. Sequenced input: naive CD8+ T cells sorted from blood. The TCR originated in a man aged 25 to 40 in good health. CDR3 residues: CASSPSTQWGNEQFF. The CDR3 coding sequence is TGTGCCAGCAGTCCCAGCACTCAATGGGGCAATGAGCAGTTCTTC.